These T cell receptor beta chains were read from a single sample in a study of molecular identifiers for immune sequencing clone quantification. MiXCR was run by TCRdb on the PCR reads, yielding one entry per CDR3 protein. The table has around 460,000 distinct CDR3 sequences, about 22% seen once. The sample comprised naive CD8+ T cells from blood, with Jurkat cell RNA spiked in. The receptor set was obtained from a human donor in good health. Some libraries in this study had Jurkat cell RNA spiked in. Each CDR3 is given with its conserved first and last residue. D genes are given only for firm matches. Clone size appears in some rows only: once, few, many, or a class for an expanded clone.

clone size: few; J gene: TRBJ1-1; V gene: TRBV10-3; D gene: NA; CDR3 protein: CAISESMGFGTEAFF; CDR3 DNA: TGTGCCATCAGTGAGTCAATGGGTTTCGGCACTGAAGCTTTCTTT
clone size: few; J gene: TRBJ2-5; V gene: TRBV24-1; D gene: NA; CDR3 protein: CATSVAGPRQETQYF; CDR3 DNA: TGTGCCACCAGTGTGGCGGGACCCCGCCAAGAGACCCAGTACTTC
clone size: few; J gene: TRBJ2-7; V gene: TRBV5-1; D gene: NA; CDR3 protein: CASSLSLRETSYEQYF; CDR3 DNA: TGCGCCAGCAGCTTGAGCCTTCGTGAGACCTCCTACGAGCAGTACTTC
clone size: many; J gene: TRBJ2-3; V gene: TRBV2; D gene: TRBD2; CDR3 protein: CASTEGVPAGGFTDTQYF; CDR3 DNA: TGTGCCAGCACCGAGGGGGTACCGGCGGGGGGTTTCACAGATACGCAGTATTTT
clone size: many; J gene: TRBJ2-7; V gene: TRBV5-8; D gene: TRBD2; CDR3 protein: CASSALAGARDEQYF; CDR3 DNA: TGTGCCAGCAGCGCATTAGCGGGGGCGAGGGACGAGCAGTACTTC
clone size: NA; J gene: TRBJ1-4; V gene: TRBV6-6; D gene: TRBD1; CDR3 protein: CASSYAGTGVEKLFF; CDR3 DNA: TGTGCCAGCAGTTACGCCGGGACAGGGGTTGAAAAACTGTTTTTT
clone size: many; J gene: TRBJ1-1; V gene: TRBV4-3; D gene: NA; CDR3 protein: CASSQGTRQPEAFF; CDR3 DNA: TGCGCCAGCAGCCAAGGGACGAGGCAGCCTGAAGCTTTCTTT
clone size: many; J gene: TRBJ1-1; V gene: TRBV7-9; D gene: TRBD1; CDR3 protein: CASSSTGTGGSEAFF; CDR3 DNA: TGTGCCAGCAGCTCAACCGGGACAGGGGGCTCTGAAGCTTTCTTT
clone size: NA; J gene: TRBJ2-5; V gene: TRBV27; D gene: TRBD2; CDR3 protein: CASSSLGSAGARETQYF; CDR3 DNA: TGTGCCAGCAGTTCCTTGGGCTCGGCGGGAGCGCGGGAGACCCAGTACTTC
clone size: NA; J gene: TRBJ2-5; V gene: TRBV4-1; D gene: TRBD1; CDR3 protein: CASSESNAGGGETQYF; CDR3 DNA: TGCGCCAGCAGCGAAAGTAACGCAGGGGGCGGCGAGACCCAGTACTTC
clone size: NA; J gene: TRBJ2-1; V gene: TRBV4-3; D gene: NA; CDR3 protein: CASSQDSLGITKQFF; CDR3 DNA: TGCGCCAGCAGCCAAGATTCGTTAGGGATTACAAAGCAGTTCTTC
clone size: few; J gene: TRBJ1-1; V gene: TRBV7-9; D gene: TRBD1; CDR3 protein: CASSSDYRGRGTEAFF; CDR3 DNA: TGTGCCAGCAGCTCAGATTACAGGGGGAGAGGCACTGAAGCTTTCTTT
clone size: few; J gene: TRBJ2-1; V gene: TRBV27; D gene: NA; CDR3 protein: CASSLNVGHSYNEQFF; CDR3 DNA: TGTGCCAGCAGTTTAAACGTCGGACACTCCTACAATGAGCAGTTCTTC
clone size: NA; J gene: TRBJ1-2; V gene: TRBV5-1; D gene: NA; CDR3 protein: CASSLAGGGKLSGYTF; CDR3 DNA: TGCGCCAGCAGCTTGGCAGGTGGAGGAAAACTGAGCGGCTACACCTTC
clone size: many; J gene: TRBJ2-7; V gene: TRBV29-1; D gene: NA; CDR3 protein: CSVDPEGPGEQYF; CDR3 DNA: TGCAGCGTTGATCCAGAGGGACCGGGCGAGCAGTACTTC
clone size: NA; J gene: TRBJ2-2; V gene: TRBV6-2/TRBV6-3; D gene: TRBD1; CDR3 protein: CASSYSLGQVNTGELFF; CDR3 DNA: TGTGCCAGCAGTTACTCACTGGGACAGGTTAACACCGGGGAGCTGTTTTTT
clone size: NA; J gene: TRBJ2-5; V gene: TRBV4-3; D gene: NA; CDR3 protein: CASSQVLGETQYF; CDR3 DNA: TGCGCCAGCAGCCAAGTATTAGGCGAGACCCAGTACTTC
clone size: many; J gene: TRBJ1-5; V gene: TRBV4-1; D gene: TRBD1; CDR3 protein: CASSQSGQINQPQHF; CDR3 DNA: TGCGCCAGCAGCCAGTCGGGACAGATTAATCAGCCCCAGCATTTT
clone size: many; J gene: TRBJ2-7; V gene: TRBV6-2/TRBV6-3; D gene: NA; CDR3 protein: CASSYARQAAYASEQYF; CDR3 DNA: TGTGCCAGCAGTTACGCGCGACAGGCCGCCTACGCTAGCGAGCAGTACTTC
clone size: NA; J gene: TRBJ1-1; V gene: TRBV21-1; D gene: NA; CDR3 protein: CASSYRDTVNTEAFF; CDR3 DNA: TGTGCCAGCAGCTATCGGGACACCGTGAACACTGAAGCTTTCTTT
clone size: NA; J gene: TRBJ2-6; V gene: TRBV29-1; D gene: TRBD1; CDR3 protein: CSAHGQGQGAGVNVLTF; CDR3 DNA: TGCAGCGCCCATGGGCAGGGACAGGGGGCTGGGGTCAACGTCCTGACTTTC
clone size: few; J gene: TRBJ2-1; V gene: TRBV29-1; D gene: TRBD2; CDR3 protein: CSVSGGLAGDEQFF; CDR3 DNA: TGCAGCGTTTCAGGGGGGCTAGCGGGAGATGAGCAGTTCTTC
clone size: many; J gene: TRBJ2-7; V gene: TRBV29-1; D gene: TRBD1; CDR3 protein: CSVGGQGNYEQYF; CDR3 DNA: TGCAGCGTGGGGGGACAGGGTAACTACGAGCAGTACTTC
clone size: NA; J gene: TRBJ2-7; V gene: TRBV20-1; D gene: TRBD2; CDR3 protein: CSASQGAGLAIREQYF; CDR3 DNA: TGCAGTGCTAGTCAGGGGGCGGGACTAGCGATACGCGAGCAGTACTTC
clone size: few; J gene: TRBJ2-5; V gene: TRBV12-3/TRBV12-4; D gene: NA; CDR3 protein: CASSLDGIEETQYF; CDR3 DNA: TGTGCCAGTTCCCTGGACGGGATTGAGGAGACCCAGTACTTC
clone size: many; J gene: TRBJ2-5; V gene: TRBV6-6; D gene: NA; CDR3 protein: CASSRGRDEQYF; CDR3 DNA: TGTGCCAGCTCTCGTGGCCGGGACGAACAGTACTTC
clone size: many; J gene: TRBJ2-3; V gene: TRBV3-1; D gene: TRBD2; CDR3 protein: CASSPGLAGATSTDTQYF; CDR3 DNA: TGTGCCAGCAGCCCGGGACTAGCGGGAGCGACTAGCACAGATACGCAGTATTTT
clone size: NA; J gene: TRBJ2-7; V gene: TRBV2; D gene: TRBD1; CDR3 protein: CASRDPQGVYSYEQYF; CDR3 DNA: TGTGCCAGCAGGGACCCACAGGGGGTCTACTCCTACGAGCAGTACTTC
clone size: few; J gene: TRBJ1-6; V gene: TRBV7-9; D gene: NA; CDR3 protein: CASSLGQPRYNSPLHF; CDR3 DNA: TGTGCCAGCAGCTTAGGACAGCCTCGCTATAATTCACCCCTCCACTTT
clone size: few; J gene: TRBJ2-7; V gene: TRBV12-3/TRBV12-4; D gene: NA; CDR3 protein: CASSLHPTNEQYF; CDR3 DNA: TGTGCCAGCAGTTTACACCCCACCAACGAGCAGTACTTC
clone size: few; J gene: TRBJ2-7; V gene: TRBV19; D gene: NA; CDR3 protein: CASSEYISYEQYF; CDR3 DNA: TGTGCCAGTAGTGAGTATATCTCCTACGAGCAGTACTTC
clone size: many; J gene: TRBJ2-7; V gene: TRBV4-1; D gene: NA; CDR3 protein: CASSQDLRGYEQYF; CDR3 DNA: TGCGCCAGCAGCCAAGATCTCAGGGGCTACGAGCAGTACTTC
clone size: many; J gene: TRBJ2-7; V gene: TRBV27; D gene: NA; CDR3 protein: CASSLIGGSTVYEQYF; CDR3 DNA: TGTGCCAGCAGTTTAATAGGAGGGAGTACAGTCTACGAGCAGTACTTC
clone size: many; J gene: TRBJ1-1; V gene: TRBV4-1; D gene: NA; CDR3 protein: CASSKGEPTEAFF; CDR3 DNA: TGCGCCAGCAGCAAAGGGGAGCCCACTGAAGCTTTCTTT
clone size: NA; J gene: TRBJ1-1; V gene: TRBV12-2; D gene: NA; CDR3 protein: CASRQLSSVGSHRSRLTNTEAFF; CDR3 DNA: TGTGCAAGTCGCCAACTATCCTCTGTTGGATCACACAGAAGTAGACTCACGAACACTGAAGCTTTCTTT
clone size: few; J gene: TRBJ2-1; V gene: TRBV7-6; D gene: TRBD2; CDR3 protein: CASSLNSGRAFLYNEQFF; CDR3 DNA: TGTGCCAGCAGCTTAAATAGCGGGAGGGCCTTCCTTTACAATGAGCAGTTCTTC
clone size: few; J gene: TRBJ2-1; V gene: TRBV7-9; D gene: NA; CDR3 protein: CASNIGARSDEQFF; CDR3 DNA: TGTGCCAGCAACATTGGGGCTAGGTCAGATGAGCAGTTCTTC
clone size: few; J gene: TRBJ2-1; V gene: TRBV4-1; D gene: TRBD1; CDR3 protein: CASSQAFQKRQGHNEQFF; CDR3 DNA: TGCGCCAGCAGCCAAGCTTTTCAAAAACGACAGGGCCACAATGAGCAGTTCTTC
clone size: many; J gene: TRBJ2-2; V gene: TRBV7-9; D gene: NA; CDR3 protein: CASSRPDIPGELFF; CDR3 DNA: TGTGCCAGCAGCCGTCCCGACATTCCCGGGGAGCTGTTTTTT
clone size: many; J gene: TRBJ2-7; V gene: TRBV6-2/TRBV6-3; D gene: NA; CDR3 protein: CATGTVYEQYF; CDR3 DNA: TGTGCCACCGGGACGGTCTACGAGCAGTACTTC
clone size: few; J gene: TRBJ2-3; V gene: TRBV27; D gene: TRBD1; CDR3 protein: CASSPLQGGTDTQYF; CDR3 DNA: TGTGCCAGCAGTCCACTACAGGGGGGCACAGATACGCAGTATTTT
clone size: many; J gene: TRBJ2-3; V gene: TRBV9; D gene: TRBD2; CDR3 protein: CASSVYSGGRGDTQYF; CDR3 DNA: TGTGCCAGCAGCGTTTATAGCGGGGGCCGAGGAGATACGCAGTATTTT
clone size: many; J gene: TRBJ2-7; V gene: TRBV4-3; D gene: NA; CDR3 protein: CASSQDRGSGSYEQYF; CDR3 DNA: TGCGCCAGCAGCCAAGATAGGGGGAGCGGGTCCTACGAGCAGTACTTC
clone size: few; J gene: TRBJ2-7; V gene: TRBV23-1; D gene: NA; CDR3 protein: CASSQSGGPAREQYF; CDR3 DNA: TGCGCCAGCAGTCAATCAGGGGGTCCTGCTAGAGAGCAGTACTTC
clone size: many; J gene: TRBJ2-1; V gene: TRBV6-5; D gene: TRBD2; CDR3 protein: CASSLAGGIYNEQFF; CDR3 DNA: TGTGCCAGCAGTCTAGCGGGGGGGATCTACAATGAGCAGTTCTTC
clone size: many; J gene: TRBJ2-1; V gene: TRBV13; D gene: TRBD1; CDR3 protein: CASSLGAGDRQFF; CDR3 DNA: TGTGCCAGCAGCTTAGGGGCAGGGGACAGGCAGTTCTTC
clone size: many; J gene: TRBJ1-6; V gene: TRBV5-1; D gene: NA; CDR3 protein: CASSLQENSPLHF; CDR3 DNA: TGCGCCAGCAGCTTGCAGGAGAATTCACCCCTCCACTTT
clone size: few; J gene: TRBJ2-5; V gene: TRBV14; D gene: NA; CDR3 protein: CASSQVAVQETQYF; CDR3 DNA: TGTGCCAGCAGCCAAGTGGCAGTCCAAGAGACCCAGTACTTC
clone size: many; J gene: TRBJ2-7; V gene: TRBV20-1; D gene: NA; CDR3 protein: CSARVPRDISYEQYF; CDR3 DNA: TGCAGTGCTAGAGTTCCCCGAGACATTTCCTACGAGCAGTACTTC
clone size: many; J gene: TRBJ1-1; V gene: TRBV5-1; D gene: NA; CDR3 protein: CASSLEGPLRTEAFF; CDR3 DNA: TGCGCCAGCAGCTTGGAAGGCCCACTGAGGACTGAAGCTTTCTTT